Below are 26 T cell receptor beta chains sequenced from a single sample in a study of T cell repertoires in cytomegalovirus infection. A single record per CDR3 protein comes from TCRdb applying MiXCR to the reads. The table includes approximately 100,000 distinct CDR3 sequences, around a quarter detected once. The sequencing sample was made of CD8+ T cells from PBMCs. These receptors were taken from a human donor in good health (CMV status not recorded). Some clones in this sample may be carry-over from other donors' samples.

This clonotype was counted many times. The rearrangement links TRBV11-3 to TRBJ1-1; D is unclear. Trimming took off 2 bases at V and 7 bases at J, with 5 bases between the two ends. Germline assignment: CDR1 SGHNT and CDR2 YENEEA. CDR3 size: 11 residues. The CDR3 bases are TGTGCCAGCAGCTTATCGGTTGAAGCTTTCTTT. It translates to CASSLSVEAFF.

This clonotype has more than one count but fewer than ten. V usage is TRBV7-9 and J usage is TRBJ1-1; no definite D call. Germline values: CDR1 SEHNR, CDR2 FQNEAQ (reference sequence). The CDR3 runs to 14 residues. Trimming shortened V by 2 bases and J by 1 base, and 8 bases separated the two germline ends. CDR3 nucleotide sequence: TGTGCCAGCAGCTTACCGGAGTGGAACACTGAAGCTTTCTTT. Translated: CASSLPEWNTEAFF.

Note on this clonotype: A read error may explain this, as a much larger clone is one base away. The chain employs TRBV12-3 or TRBV12-4 and TRBJ2-3, with 14 bases lining up with TRBD2. After removal of 8 bases from V and 7 bases from J, the junction contained 17 bases not matched to a gene. The CDR3 consists of 18 residues. CDR3 DNA sequence: TGTGCCAGCTATAGACTAGCGGGAGGGCAAACCCTTGGAAATACGCAGTATTTT. Translated, it gives CASYRLAGGQTLGNTQYF.

This clonotype was recorded at least ten times. The CDR3 sequence: CSARDPITTTQYF. The DNA of the CDR3 is TGCAGTGCTAGAGACCCCATAACAACGACCCAGTACTTC. This rearrangement joins TRBV20-1 to TRBJ2-5; D is uncertain. This CDR3 has 13 amino acids. The ends were cut back, 0 bases at V and 7 bases at J, with 12 bases in the middle. From germline, CDR1 is DFQATT and CDR2 SNEGSKA (reference sequence).

The V and J genes are TRBV6-2 or TRBV6-3 and TRBJ2-1, with D uncertain. Trimming removed 2 bases from V and 6 bases from J, with 5 bases in between. Germline values: CDR1 MNHEY, CDR2 SVGEGT. The CDR3 loop spans 12 amino acids. The CDR3 spells CASSYVPNEQFF. CDR3 DNA sequence: TGTGCCAGCAGTTACGTTCCCAATGAGCAGTTCTTC.

This clonotype was seen many times. The rearrangement links TRBV11-3 to TRBJ1-5; 9 bases are shared with TRBD1. V lost 6 bases and J lost 0; bases outside the gene matches: 21. Germline V lookup: CDR1 SGHNT, CDR2 YENEEA. CDR3 length equals 21 residues. The CDR3 DNA sequence: TGTGCCAGCAGATCCAGCCTTCCACAGGGGGCTTTACCTTATAGCAATCAGCCCCAGCATTTT. Its protein product is CASRSSLPQGALPYSNQPQHF.

This clonotype is labeled as medium-sized. The genes are TRBV7-2 and TRBJ2-2, with D possibly being TRBD1 (5 bases). Trimming stripped 5 bases from V and 1 base from J, with 8 bases between. Per germline, CDR1 SGHTA and CDR2 FQGNSA. This CDR3 contains 14 residues. CDR3 in amino acids: CASSLTGNTGELFF. Written as DNA, the CDR3 is TGTGCCAGCAGCCTTACAGGGAACACCGGGGAGCTGTTTTTT.

V gene TRBV27 combines with J gene TRBJ2-1; 11 bases match TRBD2. Looked up from germline, CDR1 is MNHEY and CDR2 is SMNVEV (reference sequence). J lost 4 bases, V lost 6 bases, and 5 bases had no gene match. The CDR3 runs to 15 residues. The CDR3 DNA is TGTGCCAGCAGGGCACTAGCGGGAGTATACAATGAGCAGTTCTTC. It codes for CASRALAGVYNEQFF.

The rearrangement joins TRBV20-1 to TRBJ2-7, with D possibly being TRBD1 (5 bases). Germline lookup yields CDR1 DFQATT and CDR2 SNEGSKA (reference sequence). This CDR3 spans 15 amino acids. V lost 2 bases, J lost 4 bases, and 18 bases lay in between. CDR3 nucleotide sequence: TGCAGTGCTAGACGCTGGACACCCGACCTGTACGAGCAGTACTTC. Protein product: CSARRWTPDLYEQYF.

In its sample, this clonotype was seen a few times. The V call is TRBV6-6, the J call TRBJ2-5; 12 bases agree with TRBD1. Germline CDR1 MNHNY, CDR2 SVGAGI (reference sequence). The CDR3 covers 15 residues. J gave up 3 bases and V 4 bases, and 3 bases lay outside the gene matches. The CDR3 nucleotides read TGTGCCAGCAGTTTCGGGACAGGGGGCGAAGAGACCCAGTACTTC. This translates into CASSFGTGGEETQYF.

J is TRBJ1-5 and V is TRBV12-3 or TRBV12-4; no definite D call. V dropped 5 bases and J dropped 2 bases, with 10 bases sitting between them. This CDR3 is 14 amino acids long. CDR3 protein: CASSPRHGNQPQHF. The DNA for the CDR3 is TGTGCCAGCAGTCCGAGACACGGCAATCAGCCCCAGCATTTT.

At least ten counts were recorded for this clonotype. The V and J genes are TRBV7-2 and TRBJ2-1; a possible D gene is TRBD2 (6 bases). Trimming took off 5 bases at V and 0 bases at J, with 17 bases between the two ends. This CDR3 is 17 amino acids long. CDR1 and CDR2 (germline): SGHTA, FQGNSA. CDR3 in DNA: TGTGCCAGCAGCATAGGGAGAGGGGAGGCCTCCTACAATGAGCAGTTCTTC. Its translation: CASSIGRGEASYNEQFF.

This clonotype has a count of ten or more. The chain links TRBV7-9 to TRBJ2-1; 11 bases align to TRBD2. The V gene's germline CDR1 is SEHNR and CDR2 FQNEAQ (reference sequence). The junction had 6 bases not matched to a gene; V was cut back by 7 bases and J by 7 bases. There are 14 residues in the CDR3. Here the CDR3 DNA reads TGTGCCAGCAAACTAGCGGGGGACCAGAATGAGCAGTTCTTC. This sequence encodes CASKLAGDQNEQFF.

The chain links TRBV28 to TRBJ2-7; D possibly uses TRBD1 or TRBD2 (5 bases each). V gave up 2 bases and J gave up 7 bases, with 21 bases separating them. This CDR3 region has 16 residues. CDR1 and CDR2 (germline): MDHEN, SYDVKM. The CDR3, as DNA: TGTGCCAGCAGTTTAAAGGTGGTCTTCGGGGCGACAGAGCAGTACTTC. Translated, it gives CASSLKVVFGATEQYF.

This clonotype turned up a few times. Here the CDR3 DNA reads TGCAGTGCTAAGGGGGCTCGGGAAGAAAAACTGTTTTTT. Its translation is CSAKGAREEKLFF. V gene TRBV20-1 combines with J gene TRBJ1-4, with 7 nucleotides matching TRBD1. V lost 4 bases, J lost 8 bases, and 7 bases stayed unmatched. CDR1 is DFQATT, CDR2 SNEGSKA, per germline (reference sequence). The CDR3 extends over 13 amino acids.

The chain uses TRBV2 and TRBJ1-3; no clear D gene. CDR1 SNHLY and CDR2 FYNNEI come from the germline V gene. The CDR3 runs to 16 residues. V lost 4 bases, J lost 2 bases, and 15 bases lay in between. CDR3 sequence reads: CASSARSIQPGNTIYF. The CDR3 region has the DNA TGTGCCAGCAGTGCCCGCTCCATCCAGCCTGGAAACACCATATATTTT.

This clonotype was recorded many times. The chain joins TRBV29-1 to TRBJ2-5; the match to TRBD2 covers 7 bases. The V and J ends lost 6 bases and 5 bases, in that order; junction bases with no gene match: 9. The germline V gene encodes CDR1 SQVTM and CDR2 ANQGSEA. The CDR3 spans 13 residues. CDR3 sequence reads: CSVPGPSGETQYF. The CDR3 nucleotides read TGCAGCGTCCCTGGCCCTAGCGGCGAGACCCAGTACTTC.

The genes are TRBV28 and TRBJ1-1, with D possibly matching TRBD1 (6 bases). Germline loops: CDR1 MDHEN, CDR2 SYDVKM. The CDR3 is made up of 16 amino acids. Trimming shortened V by 6 bases and J by 3 bases, and 20 bases separated the two germline ends. The DNA for the CDR3 is TGTGCCAGCAGGAGGGGGGGGGCCAAGGAGGACACTGAAGCTTTCTTT. Amino acid sequence: CASRRGGAKEDTEAFF.

The gene calls are TRBV28 and TRBJ1-5, with D tentatively TRBD1 (5 bases). V lost 7 bases and J lost 5, with 12 bases in between. CDR3 length: 13 residues. The V gene's germline CDR1 is MDHEN and CDR2 SYDVKM. The CDR3 sequence: CASIPRVDQPQHF. The CDR3 DNA is TGTGCCAGCATTCCCAGGGTTGATCAGCCCCAGCATTTT.

The chain recombines TRBV28 with TRBJ1-6; tentative D call: TRBD1 (6 bases). CDR1 and CDR2 from the germline V gene are MDHEN and SYDVKM. V was shortened by 3 bases and J by 6 bases, with 18 bases between the two germline ends. The CDR3 runs 17 residues. CDR3 nucleotide sequence: TGTGCCAGCAGTTTGCCGGCCGAATGGGGGGCTAATTCACCCCTCCACTTT. Translating gives CASSLPAEWGANSPLHF.

CDR3 bases: TGTGCCAGCAGCACCCCCACTACAGCTCCCGGGGAGCTGTTTTTT. The encoded protein is CASSTPTTAPGELFF. The rearrangement links TRBV7-9 to TRBJ2-2; D ambiguous. Germline V CDR1 and CDR2: SEHNR, FQNEAQ (reference sequence). The CDR3 has 15 amino acids. V was pared by 5 bases and J by 6 bases, with 16 bases between. The full variable domain, its missing parts supplied by reference TRBV7-9 and TRBJ2-2, is DTGVSQNPRHKITKRGQNVTFRCDPISEHNRLYWYRQTLGQGPEFLTYFQNEAQLEKSRLLSDRFSAERPKGSFSTLEIQRTEQGDSAMYLCASSTPTTAPGELFFGEGSRLTVL.

The V gene is TRBV9, the J gene TRBJ2-2; TRBD2 matches at 11 bases. The V and J ends lost 0 bases and 0 bases, in that order; junction bases with no gene match: 1. This CDR3 has 17 amino acids. Per germline, CDR1 SGDLS and CDR2 YYNGEE. Here the CDR3 reads CASSVATSGTNTGELFF. The CDR3 nucleotides are TGTGCCAGCAGCGTAGCGACTAGCGGGACGAACACCGGGGAGCTGTTTTTT.

The genes are TRBV2 and TRBJ1-5; the D is unclear. With 2 bases removed from V and 14 bases from J, the gap between germline ends came to 16 bases. In germline, CDR1 is SNHLY, CDR2 FYNNEI. The CDR3 consists of 13 residues. This CDR3 reads CASSETVYEVKHF. CDR3 nucleotide sequence: TGTGCCAGCAGTGAAACTGTTTACGAGGTCAAGCATTTT. Looking up the rest from reference TRBV2 and TRBJ1-5 gives the full variable domain: EPEVTQTPSHQVTQMGQEVILRCVPISNHLYFYWYRQILGQKVEFLVSFYNNEISEKSEIFDDQFSVERPDGSNFTLKIRSTKLEDSAMYFCASSETVYEVKHFGDGTRLSIL.

This clonotype was detected only once. The genes are TRBV4-3 and TRBJ2-1; TRBD2 aligns across 11 bases. The CDR3 consists of 18 residues. Germline loops: CDR1 LGHNA, CDR2 YSLEER. V shed 0 bases and J 8 bases; nucleotides not matched to a gene: 12. CDR3 region: CASSQDRVTSGISDEQFF. CDR3 coding DNA: TGCGCCAGCAGCCAAGATCGAGTGACTAGCGGGATTAGTGATGAGCAGTTCTTC.

This clonotype has at least ten counts. The CDR3 DNA follows: TGTGCCAGCAGTGCCCTCCTGGGTCGACAAGAGACCCAGTACTTC. Translating gives CASSALLGRQETQYF. The rearrangement uses TRBV28 and TRBJ2-5; D is unclear. CDR1 MDHEN and CDR2 SYDVKM come from the germline V gene. Trimming took off 5 bases at V and 2 bases at J, with 15 bases between the two ends. This CDR3 comprises 15 residues.

This sequence joins TRBV4-3 and TRBJ2-7, with a weak D call TRBD2 (5 bases). Germline CDR1 LGHNA, CDR2 YSLEER. The CDR3 has 13 amino acids. V shed 0 bases and J shed 7 bases, with 10 bases lying between them. CDR3 DNA sequence: TGCGCCAGCAGCCAAGACAACGGGGAAGAGCAGTACTTC. The encoded protein is CASSQDNGEEQYF.